The rows below give T cell receptor beta chains drawn from one sample of a study of neurological immune-mediated disorders. TCRdb fed the 5' RACE reads into MiXCR, producing one record per CDR3 protein. The sample carries approximately 90,000 distinct CDR3 sequences, approximately 3.3% recorded once. The sample was PBMCs. The receptors were gathered from a young woman with multiple sclerosis. The CDR3 runs from the conserved cysteine through the conserved F or W. Fields, in order: clone size, V gene, J gene, D gene, CDR3 DNA, CDR3 protein. The D gene is left open where the match is weak. The size entry is marked missing in some rows and otherwise reads once, few, many or a size class.

many	TRBV20-1	TRBJ2-1	TRBD2	TGCAGTGCTCTTAGCGGGAGAGGTTACAATGAGCAGTTCTTC	CSALSGRGYNEQFF
many	TRBV4-1	TRBJ1-4	TRBD1	TGCGCCAGCACTCGGGACAGGTCTACCGAAAAACTGTTTTTT	CASTRDRSTEKLFF
many	TRBV15	TRBJ2-5	-	TGTGCCACCAGGGTTCGGGGTCAAGAGACCCAGTACTTC	CATRVRGQETQYF
many	TRBV6-2/TRBV6-3	TRBJ1-1	-	TGTGCCAGCAGTTACTCGTACCGGGCTGAAGCTTTCTTT	CASSYSYRAEAFF
many	TRBV29-1	TRBJ2-7	TRBD1	TGCAGCGTCCACCAAGCGACAGGGGACCCCTACGAGCAGTACTTC	CSVHQATGDPYEQYF
many	TRBV5-1	TRBJ1-3	TRBD1	TGCGCCAGCAGCCCGGATGGGACAGGGTATTCGGGAAACACCATATATTTT	CASSPDGTGYSGNTIYF
many	TRBV9	TRBJ2-1	-	TGTGCCAGCAGCGTAGGGGGCATATACAATGAGCAGTTCTTC	CASSVGGIYNEQFF
many	TRBV4-2	TRBJ2-3	-	TGTGCCAGCAGCCAAGGTAGACTCTACACAGATACGCAGTATTTT	CASSQGRLYTDTQYF
many	TRBV28	TRBJ2-7	TRBD2	TGTGCCAGCAGTTTATTGACTAGCGGATACGAGCAGTACTTC	CASSLLTSGYEQYF
many	TRBV7-2	TRBJ2-5	TRBD2	TGTGCCAGCAGGCAGGGACTAGCGGGAGAGACCCAGTACTTC	CASRQGLAGETQYF
many	TRBV5-5	TRBJ2-7	-	TGTGCCAGCAGCCGCCGGGGCCCGGCGGATATTCCCTACGAGCAGTACTTC	CASSRRGPADIPYEQYF
many	TRBV5-1	TRBJ1-1	-	TGCGCCAGCAGCTTGGGGTTGGGGGAGACTGAAGCTTTCTTT	CASSLGLGETEAFF
few	TRBV5-6	TRBJ2-1	-	TGTGCCAGCAGCACATTAGGTTACAATGAGCAGTTCTTC	CASSTLGYNEQFF
many	TRBV6-1	TRBJ2-3	-	TGTGCCAGCAGGTTGCAGACAGATACGCAGTATTTT	CASRLQTDTQYF
many	TRBV5-1	TRBJ2-2	-	TGCGCCAGCACTCTGGGACTCGGTCTAAGCGGGGAGCTGTTTTTT	CASTLGLGLSGELFF
many	TRBV7-2	TRBJ1-2	-	TGTGCCAGCAGCTTAGCTCTTTCGGATGGCTACACCTTC	CASSLALSDGYTF
many	TRBV2	TRBJ2-1	TRBD2	TGTGCCAGCAGTCCACGGGGCAGCGGGAGGACGGTGAATGAGCAGTTCTTC	CASSPRGSGRTVNEQFF
many	TRBV20-1	TRBJ2-1	-	TGCAGTGCTAGTATCTATCGGAGCTCCTACAATGAGCAGTTCTTC	CSASIYRSSYNEQFF
many	TRBV3-1	TRBJ1-2	-	TGTGCCAGCAGCCAAGGTACCGGTGGCTACACCTTC	CASSQGTGGYTF
many	TRBV6-5	TRBJ2-2	-	TGTGCCAGCACCAGGCGCCCGGGCGGGGAGCTGTTTTTT	CASTRRPGGELFF
many	TRBV5-1	TRBJ2-5	TRBD2	TGCGCCAGCAGCCTGAGCGGGGGACCTGGGCAAACCCAGTACTTC	CASSLSGGPGQTQYF
many	TRBV5-1	TRBJ2-5	TRBD2	TGCGCCAGCAGCCCGGGACTAGCGGGATGGGAGACCCAGTACTTC	CASSPGLAGWETQYF
many	TRBV5-1	TRBJ2-3	-	TGCGCCAGCAGCTCTCAGGGCAGCACAGATACGCAGTATTTT	CASSSQGSTDTQYF
many	TRBV7-9	TRBJ1-2	-	TGTGCCAGCGGCGGCTACACCTTC	CASGGYTF
many	TRBV10-3	TRBJ1-5	TRBD1	TGTGCCATCAGTGAAGGGACAGGGATCAATCAGCCCCAGCATTTT	CAISEGTGINQPQHF
many	TRBV5-5	TRBJ2-3	TRBD2	TGTGCCAGCAGCTCCAGGACTAGCGTAGATACGCAGTATTTT	CASSSRTSVDTQYF
many	TRBV5-1	TRBJ1-1	-	TGCGCCAGCAGCTTGGTTGGAGTGAACACTGAAGCTTTCTTT	CASSLVGVNTEAFF
few	TRBV11-2	TRBJ2-3	-	TGTGCCAGCAGCTTACGCCCCGACAGGGAAGGGAGGACAGATACGCAGTATTTT	CASSLRPDREGRTDTQYF
many	TRBV30	TRBJ1-2	-	TGTGCCTGGAGTGTTTTGGGCGGTGGCTACACCTTC	CAWSVLGGGYTF
many	TRBV4-1	TRBJ1-4	TRBD1	TGCGCCAGCTCGGGACAGGGGGAAAAACTGTTTTTT	CASSGQGEKLFF
many	TRBV11-2	TRBJ2-5	-	TGTGCCAGCAGCTTAGGCAGCGGAGAGACCCAGTACTTC	CASSLGSGETQYF
many	TRBV6-5	TRBJ2-1	-	TGTGCCAGCAGTTACTTAGTCTGGGGTGAGCAGTTCTTC	CASSYLVWGEQFF
many	TRBV20-1	TRBJ2-1	TRBD2	TGCAGTGCTAGAGTGATGGCGGGAGTGTCAACGTGGAATGAGCAGTTCTTC	CSARVMAGVSTWNEQFF
many	TRBV12-3/TRBV12-4	TRBJ1-1	-	TGTGCCAGCAGTTTAGAGGGGGGATCCTATAAAGCTTTCTTT	CASSLEGGSYKAFF
many	TRBV27	TRBJ2-3	-	TGTGCCAGCAGTCCCAATTATAGCACAGATACGCAGTATTTT	CASSPNYSTDTQYF
many	TRBV20-1	TRBJ2-5	TRBD2	TGCAGTGCTAGGATAGCGGGACTAAGAGAGACCCAGTACTTC	CSARIAGLRETQYF
few	TRBV20-1	TRBJ1-2	TRBD1	TGCAGTGCTAGCCGGACAGGGGGATACTATGGCTACACCTTC	CSASRTGGYYGYTF
many	TRBV14	TRBJ1-3	-	TGTGCCAGCAGCCAAAATTTTCAGGGCTCTGGAAACACCATATATTTT	CASSQNFQGSGNTIYF
-	TRBV20-1	TRBJ2-5	-	TGCAGTGCCGCCCCCGGGACCCGGAAGACCCAGTACTTC	CSAAPGTRKTQYF
many	TRBV6-6	TRBJ1-2	-	TGTGCCAGCAGTTACGAGGCGTGGGGGAATGGCTACACCTTC	CASSYEAWGNGYTF
many	TRBV7-2	TRBJ2-1	TRBD1	TGTGCCAGCAGCACCCGACAGGGGAATGAGCAGTTCTTC	CASSTRQGNEQFF
many	TRBV7-2	TRBJ2-4	-	TGTGCCAGCAGCGCCCCGGTGGCGGGAGCCAAAAACATTCAGTACTTC	CASSAPVAGAKNIQYF
many	TRBV11-2	TRBJ2-2	TRBD2	TGTGCCAGCAGCCCCGGGAGGGAGAACACCGGGGAGCTGTTTTTT	CASSPGRENTGELFF
many	TRBV2	TRBJ2-5	TRBD2	TGTGCCAGCAGACTAGCGGGGGAGCTCGCGGAGACCCAGTACTTC	CASRLAGELAETQYF
many	TRBV7-2	TRBJ2-3	-	TGTGCCAGCAGCTTAGTGGCAGGGGCCACAGATACGCAGTATTTT	CASSLVAGATDTQYF
many	TRBV20-1	TRBJ1-2	-	TGCAGTGCCAGGCGGGTTCGCTATGGCTACACCTTC	CSARRVRYGYTF
many	TRBV7-3	TRBJ1-2	-	TGTGCCAGCAGCTTATTCGCAGGGGCAGGGGGCTACACCTTC	CASSLFAGAGGYTF
many	TRBV6-4	TRBJ2-3	TRBD2	TGTGCCAGCAGCGGGACTAGCGGGATGACAGATACGCAGTATTTT	CASSGTSGMTDTQYF
many	TRBV20-1	TRBJ2-5	TRBD2	TGCAGTGCTAGTCATAGCGGGGAAGAGACCCAGTACTTC	CSASHSGEETQYF
many	TRBV5-1	TRBJ2-1	TRBD1	TGCGCCAGCAGCCCAGGACAGGGTTCTTTCAATGAGCAGTTCTTC	CASSPGQGSFNEQFF
many	TRBV18	TRBJ2-7	TRBD1	TGTGCCAGCTCAAGGGACAGGGGTGGCATCTACGAGCAGTACTTC	CASSRDRGGIYEQYF
many	TRBV20-1	TRBJ2-1	TRBD2	TGCAGTGCTAGTCCCAGACTAGCGGGAGAACGAAGGAAGCAGTTCTTC	CSASPRLAGERRKQFF
many	TRBV12-3/TRBV12-4	TRBJ1-1	-	TGTGCCAGCAGTCCTAGAAACGAGCTGAACACTGAAGCTTTCTTT	CASSPRNELNTEAFF
many	TRBV20-1	TRBJ2-5	-	TGCAGTGCTAGCTTTCAAGAGACCCAGTACTTC	CSASFQETQYF